Reported below is one T cell receptor (beta chain). This sample is part of a study of blood T cell repertoires in COVID-19. The authors' processing: Scientists estimated how many nucleated cells there were by amplifying reference gene primers. The repertoire was sequenced with immunoSEQ multiplex PCR; TCRdb's copy has only in-frame clones and lacks some. V and J calls and clone size are as listed in that table; D and trimming were resolved from the DNA. The sample holds around 470,000 clones, roughly 87% seen once. CDR3 length: 15 residues. After removal of 2 bases from V and 6 bases from J, the junction contained 7 bases not matched to a gene. Germline-derived CDR1 and CDR2 are MDHEN and SYDVKM.

The rearrangement joins TRBV28 to TRBJ2-1; 7 bases match TRBD2. The origin of this receptor is a man between 18 and 29 years old with COVID-19, enrolled during active disease. The material sequenced was peripheral blood. For the CDR3, the DNA is TGTGCCAGCAGTTTAGGCCGAGGCGGGAGCAATGAGCAGTTCTTC. Translation gives CASSLGRGGSNEQFF.